This TCR beta chain was sequenced in a study of vaccination effects on CD4 cells after COVID-19. Study overall: The second dose preceded post-vaccine samples by a median of 72 days.

A note on this clone: Its specificity is not known.

Antigen-specific CD4+ T cells expanded by the ViraFEST assay with viral peptide pools were then sequenced. CD4+ T cells were isolated after about nine days of culture. Participants were vaccinated with two doses of either the BNT162b2 or mRNA-1273 vaccine. Vaccine recipients, nucleocapsid antibody negative, had no prior SARS-CoV-2 infection. IL-2 medium was substituted for half the medium on days 3 and 7. Here immunoSEQ multiplex PCR was the method, and the copy in TCRdb shows in-frame clones only, minus some. The table includes 50,000 to 65,000 clones, 73% detected once. Findings and caveats of the study: Vaccine- and infection-induced clones showed marked clonal contraction late following vaccination.

CDR3 length: 16 residues. With V trimmed by 3 bases and J by 3 bases, 6 bases remained unmatched. Germline loops: CDR1 ENHRY, CDR2 SYGVKD. This specimen consisted of CD4+ T cells from PBMCs cultured with HCoV-229E spike peptides, obtained after COVID-19 vaccination. The chain joins TRBV10-3 to TRBJ2-3, with 10 positions matching TRBD1. This sequence originates from a human donor who received a COVID-19 vaccine. CDR3 in amino acids: CAISDWTGGRTDTQYF. Written as DNA, the CDR3 is TGTGCCATCAGTGATTGGACAGGGGGTCGTACAGATACGCAGTATTTT.